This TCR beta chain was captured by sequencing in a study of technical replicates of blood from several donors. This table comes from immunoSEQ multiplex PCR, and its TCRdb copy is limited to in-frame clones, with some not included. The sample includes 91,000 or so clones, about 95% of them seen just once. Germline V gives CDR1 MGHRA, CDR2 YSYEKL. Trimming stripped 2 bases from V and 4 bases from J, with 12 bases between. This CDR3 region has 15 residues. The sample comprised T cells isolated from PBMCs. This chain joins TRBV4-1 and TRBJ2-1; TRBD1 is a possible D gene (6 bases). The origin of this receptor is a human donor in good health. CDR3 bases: TGCGCCAGCAGCCAAAGTTGGACAGCATACAATGAGCAGTTCTTC. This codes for CASSQSWTAYNEQFF.